Below are 17 T cell receptor beta chains sequenced from a single sample in a study of T cells in Graves' hyperthyroidism and ophthalmopathy. TCR beta CDR3 regions were amplified from RNA transcripts. HTBI primers were used for first-round RT-PCR of the TCR CDR3. TCRdb ran MiXCR on the multiplex PCR reads and lists one entry per CDR3 protein. The table records around 760,000 distinct CDR3 sequences, just over 35% of them present only once. Source material: blood. All receptors come from a woman aged 40 to 50 with Graves' hyperthyroidism.

This clonotype was picked up many times. J is TRBJ1-4 and V is TRBV2, with 8 bases lining up with TRBD1. This CDR3 has 13 amino acids. The trim removed 4 bases at V and 14 bases at J, leaving 9 bases unmatched. Germline loops: CDR1 SNHLY, CDR2 FYNNEI. CDR3 bases: TGTGCCAGCAGTGGGGACAGGCCCTTTAGGCTGTTTTTT. Its protein is CASSGDRPFRLFF.

As for this clonotype: A junction end diverges from the germline sequence, so it may reflect a read error. This chain joins TRBV7-2 and TRBJ1-5, with no clear D. CDR3 length: 15 amino acids. CDR1 and CDR2 from the germline V gene are SGHTA and FQGNSA. In DNA, the CDR3 is TGCGCCAGCAGCCCCGGTTTGAGGGGCAATCAGCCCCAGCATTTT. It encodes CASSPGLRGNQPQHF.

J is TRBJ1-1 and V is TRBV6-1; 8 nucleotides match TRBD1. There are 16 residues in the CDR3. Unmatched junction bases numbered 15, after V lost 4 bases and J lost 8 bases. Germline V gene lookup returns CDR1 MNHNS and CDR2 SASEGT. The DNA for the CDR3 is TGTGCCAGCAGTGCCCGACCCCTCACCGGACAGGGCGAAGCTTTCTTT. Residues: CASSARPLTGQGEAFF.

The chain couples TRBV7-2 to TRBJ2-5; tentatively, D is TRBD1 (6 bases). The end of the DNA fits TRBJ2-1 better, so the J call may be wrong. Germline CDR1 and CDR2: SGHTA and FQGNSA. There are 14 residues in the CDR3. CDR3 sequence reads: CASSPRTAYNEQFF. Here the CDR3 DNA reads TGTGCCAGCAGCCCTAGGACAGCCTACAATGAGCAGTTCTTC.

This clonotype was counted ten times or more. The CDR3 is CSATDRDTEAFF. CDR3 nucleotide sequence: TGCAGTGCCACGGACAGGGACACTGAAGCTTTCTTT. This rearrangement joins TRBV20-1 to TRBJ1-1, with 8 bases lining up with TRBD1. The junction had 3 bases not matched to a gene; V was cut back by 6 bases and J by 3 bases. CDR3 length: 12 residues. Germline V gene data show CDR1 as DFQATT and CDR2 as SNEGSKA (reference sequence).

The J gene is TRBJ2-2, the V gene TRBV20-1; D may be TRBD1 (6 bases). CDR1 and CDR2 from the germline V gene are DFQATT and SNEGSKA (reference sequence). V lost 0 bases to trimming and J lost 5 bases, with 10 bases between them. The CDR3 has 14 amino acids. CDR3 amino acids: CSARDWGRTGELFF. CDR3 DNA: TGCAGTGCTAGAGATTGGGGGCGGACCGGGGAGCTGTTTTTT.

The chain couples TRBV12-3 or TRBV12-4 to TRBJ1-1; TRBD1 aligns across 9 bases. The CDR3 has 13 residues. The ends lost 6 bases at V and 6 bases at J; junction bases unmatched: 5. The CDR3 protein is CASRRQGVSEAFF. CDR3 in DNA: TGTGCCAGCAGAAGACAGGGGGTTTCTGAAGCTTTCTTT.

This clonotype was detected ten times or more. This sequence joins TRBV11-2 and TRBJ1-2; D not certain. The germline CDR1 and CDR2 sequences are SGHAT and FQNNGV. V was cut by 5 bases and J by 4 bases, with 14 bases left in between. The length of the CDR3 is 14 residues. CDR3 DNA: TGTGCCAGCAGCCACGCGGGGTCGATCTATGGCTACACCTTC. It is translated as CASSHAGSIYGYTF.

This clonotype has more than one count but fewer than ten. The chain employs TRBV6-6 and TRBJ1-5; the D gene is possibly TRBD1 (6 bases). Germline V lookup: CDR1 MNHNY, CDR2 SVGAGI (reference sequence). Trimming cost V 8 bases and J 0 bases, with 11 bases left between them. There are 14 residues in the CDR3. CDR3 coding DNA: TGTGCCAGCCTTGGACAGAATAGCAATCAGCCCCAGCATTTT. Its translation: CASLGQNSNQPQHF.

This clonotype came up many times. The rearrangement links TRBV5-8 to TRBJ1-1, with no clear D. The germline V and J ends were trimmed by 1 base and 0 bases, with 10 bases remaining between them. Per the germline V gene, CDR1 is SGHTS and CDR2 is YDEGEE. The CDR3 extends over 15 amino acids. The CDR3 loop reads CASSLLGHMNTEAFF. CDR3 nucleotide sequence: TGTGCCAGCAGCTTGTTAGGCCACATGAACACTGAAGCTTTCTTT.

The chain joins TRBV7-9 to TRBJ1-1; possibly TRBD1 for D (5 bases). Trimming pared 5 bases from V and 3 bases from J, leaving 28 bases between. Germline V lookup: CDR1 SEHNR, CDR2 FQNEAQ (reference sequence). CDR3 length: 19 amino acids. The CDR3 reads CASSTQGRVSSTRDTEAFF. The CDR3 DNA reads TGTGCCAGCAGCACCCAGGGCAGGGTTTCTTCTACCAGGGACACTGAAGCTTTCTTT.

This sequence joins TRBV29-1 and TRBJ1-2; TRBD1 might be the D (5 bases). CDR3 size: 13 residues. V was cut by 6 bases and J by 3 bases, with 14 bases left in between. From germline, CDR1 is SQVTM and CDR2 ANQGSEA. CDR3 nucleotides: TGCAGCGTAGCGGAAGGGGTGGACTATGGCTACACCTTC. This gives the protein CSVAEGVDYGYTF.

This chain links TRBV6-5 with TRBJ2-5, with 9 bases lining up with TRBD1. The CDR3 is made up of 15 amino acids. From germline, CDR1 is MNHEY and CDR2 SVGAGI. After removal of 6 bases from V and 5 bases from J, the junction contained 10 bases not matched to a gene. As DNA, the CDR3 is TGTGCCAGCAGAAGGACAGGGGCCCCTTTCGAGACCCAGTACTTC. Its translation: CASRRTGAPFETQYF.

Comments on this clonotype: This clone may be a read error of a much larger clone one base away. This is likely a read error, given that the CDR3 carries no conserved phenylalanine or tryptophan at its end. The V call is TRBV25-1, the J call TRBJ1-2; D remains ambiguous. Trimming removed 5 bases from V and 6 bases from J, with 10 bases in between. CDR3 length: 12 residues. The V gene's germline CDR1 is MGHDK and CDR2 SYGVNS. The CDR3 spells CASSSQWDGYTL. CDR3 bases: TGTGCCAGCAGTTCTCAATGGGATGGCTACACCCTC.

A few counts support this clonotype. The V call is TRBV6-5, the J call TRBJ1-4; D may be TRBD1 (6 bases). Germline CDR1 is MNHEY and CDR2 is SVGAGI. The CDR3 consists of 15 residues. V was clipped by 0 bases and J by 5 bases, with 10 bases between them. The CDR3 DNA sequence: TGTGCCAGCAGTTACTCGACAGGATTGAATGAAAAACTGTTTTTT. It encodes CASSYSTGLNEKLFF.

The chain carries TRBV2 and TRBJ1-4, with 9 nucleotides matching TRBD1. CDR1 SNHLY and CDR2 FYNNEI come from the germline V gene. This CDR3 has 14 residues. Trimming at V came to 9 bases and at J to 11 bases, leaving 13 bases not matched to a gene. The CDR3 here is CARGEGTGQGKLFF. The DNA of the CDR3 is TGTGCCAGAGGCGAGGGGACAGGGCAAGGGAAACTGTTTTTT.

The gene calls are TRBV7-2 and TRBJ2-7; 9 bases agree with TRBD1. The CDR3 is made up of 15 amino acids. CDR1 SGHTA and CDR2 FQGNSA come from the germline V gene. After removal of 1 base from V and 7 bases from J, the junction contained 8 bases not matched to a gene. CDR3 loop: CASSLVGQGLEEQYF. The CDR3 DNA reads TGTGCCAGCAGCTTAGTGGGACAGGGCCTTGAAGAGCAGTACTTC.